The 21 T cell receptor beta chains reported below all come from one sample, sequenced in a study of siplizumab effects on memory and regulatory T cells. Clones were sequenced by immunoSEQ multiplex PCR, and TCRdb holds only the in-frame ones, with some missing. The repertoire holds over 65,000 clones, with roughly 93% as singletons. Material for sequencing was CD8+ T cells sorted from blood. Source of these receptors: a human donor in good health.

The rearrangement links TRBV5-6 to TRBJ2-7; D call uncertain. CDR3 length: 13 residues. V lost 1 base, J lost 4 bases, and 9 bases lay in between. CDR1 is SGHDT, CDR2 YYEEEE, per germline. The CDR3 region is CASSLSTPYEQYF. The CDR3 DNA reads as TGTGCCAGCAGCTTGAGTACACCATACGAGCAGTACTTC.

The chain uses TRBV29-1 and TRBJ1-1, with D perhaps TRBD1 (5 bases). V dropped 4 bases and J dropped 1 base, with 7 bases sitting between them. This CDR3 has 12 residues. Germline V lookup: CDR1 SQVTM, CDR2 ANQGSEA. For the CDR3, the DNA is TGCAGCGTTGGACAGCCGAACACTGAAGCTTTCTTT. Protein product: CSVGQPNTEAFF.

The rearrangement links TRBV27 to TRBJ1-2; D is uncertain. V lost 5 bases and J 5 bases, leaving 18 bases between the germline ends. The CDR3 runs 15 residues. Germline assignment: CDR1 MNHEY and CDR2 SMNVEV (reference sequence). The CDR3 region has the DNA TGTGCCAGCAGTGCGTTATTCGGACCAGCATATGGCTACACCTTC. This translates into CASSALFGPAYGYTF.

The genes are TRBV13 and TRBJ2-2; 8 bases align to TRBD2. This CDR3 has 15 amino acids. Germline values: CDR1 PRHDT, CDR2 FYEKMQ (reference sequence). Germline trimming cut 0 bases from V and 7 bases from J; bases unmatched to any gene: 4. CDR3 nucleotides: TGTGCCAGCAGCTTAGGGACTAGCGTCATCGGGGAGCTGTTTTTT. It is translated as CASSLGTSVIGELFF. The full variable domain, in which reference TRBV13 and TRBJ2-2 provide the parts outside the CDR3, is AAGVIQSPRHLIKEKRETATLKCYPIPRHDTVYWYQQGPGQDPQFLISFYEKMQSDKGSIPDRFSAQQFSDYHSELNMSSLELGDSALYFCASSLGTSVIGELFFGEGSRLTVL.

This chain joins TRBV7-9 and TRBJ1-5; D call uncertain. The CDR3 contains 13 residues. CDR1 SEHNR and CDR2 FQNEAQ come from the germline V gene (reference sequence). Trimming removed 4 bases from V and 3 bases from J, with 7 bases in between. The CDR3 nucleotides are TGTGCCAGCAGCTCTGGGTTCAATCAGCCCCAGCATTTT. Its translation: CASSSGFNQPQHF.

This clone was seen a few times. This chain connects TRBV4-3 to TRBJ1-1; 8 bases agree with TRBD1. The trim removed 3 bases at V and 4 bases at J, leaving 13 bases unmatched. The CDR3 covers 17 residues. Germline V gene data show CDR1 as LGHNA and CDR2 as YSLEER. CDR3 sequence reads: CASSQAYDRGIATEAFF. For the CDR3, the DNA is TGCGCCAGCAGCCAGGCCTACGACAGGGGAATTGCCACTGAAGCTTTCTTT.

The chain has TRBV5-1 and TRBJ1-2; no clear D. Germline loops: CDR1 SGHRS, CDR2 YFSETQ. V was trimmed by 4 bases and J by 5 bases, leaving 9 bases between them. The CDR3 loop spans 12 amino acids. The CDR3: CASSVDGYGYTF. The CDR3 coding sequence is TGCGCCAGCAGCGTTGACGGATATGGCTACACCTTC.

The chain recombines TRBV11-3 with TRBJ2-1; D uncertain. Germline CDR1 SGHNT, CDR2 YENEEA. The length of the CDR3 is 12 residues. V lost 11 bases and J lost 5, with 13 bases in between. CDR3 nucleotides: TGTGCCCACTCACGGCCACACAATGAGCAGTTCTTC. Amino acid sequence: CAHSRPHNEQFF.

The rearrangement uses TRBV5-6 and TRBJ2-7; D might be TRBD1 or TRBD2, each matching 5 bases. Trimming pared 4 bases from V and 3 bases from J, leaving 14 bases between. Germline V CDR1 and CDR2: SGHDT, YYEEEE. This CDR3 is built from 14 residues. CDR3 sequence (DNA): TGTGCCAGCAGCCCGTGGGACGGACTCTACGAGCAGTACTTC. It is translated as CASSPWDGLYEQYF.

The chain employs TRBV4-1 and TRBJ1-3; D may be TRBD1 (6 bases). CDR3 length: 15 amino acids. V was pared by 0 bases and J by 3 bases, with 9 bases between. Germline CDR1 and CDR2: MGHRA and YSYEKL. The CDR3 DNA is TGCGCCAGCAGCCAAGACTGGGGGCATGGAAACACCATATATTTT. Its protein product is CASSQDWGHGNTIYF.

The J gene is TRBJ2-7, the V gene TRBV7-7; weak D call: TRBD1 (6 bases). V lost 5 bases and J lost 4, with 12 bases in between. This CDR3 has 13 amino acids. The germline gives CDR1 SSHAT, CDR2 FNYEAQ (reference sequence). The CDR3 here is CASSPPGEYEQYF. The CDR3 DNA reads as TGTGCCAGCAGCCCGCCAGGGGAGTACGAGCAGTACTTC.

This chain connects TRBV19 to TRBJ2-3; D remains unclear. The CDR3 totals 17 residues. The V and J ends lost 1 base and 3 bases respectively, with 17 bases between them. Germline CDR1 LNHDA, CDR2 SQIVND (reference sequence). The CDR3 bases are TGTGCCAGTAGTATAGCCCCCCCTAGGAAGGGAACAGATACGCAGTATTTT. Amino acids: CASSIAPPRKGTDTQYF.

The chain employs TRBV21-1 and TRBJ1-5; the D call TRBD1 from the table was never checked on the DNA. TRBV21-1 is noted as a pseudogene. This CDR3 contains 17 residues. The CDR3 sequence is CASSPPDRGISNQPQHF. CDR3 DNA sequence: TGTGCCAGCAGCCCTCCCGACAGGGGGATTAGCAATCAGCCCCAGCATTTT.

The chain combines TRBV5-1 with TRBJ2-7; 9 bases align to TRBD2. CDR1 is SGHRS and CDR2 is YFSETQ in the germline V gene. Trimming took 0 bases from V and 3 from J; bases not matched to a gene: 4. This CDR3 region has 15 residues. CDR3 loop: CASSLGASGDYEQYF. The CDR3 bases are TGCGCCAGCAGCTTGGGGGCTAGCGGGGACTACGAGCAGTACTTC.

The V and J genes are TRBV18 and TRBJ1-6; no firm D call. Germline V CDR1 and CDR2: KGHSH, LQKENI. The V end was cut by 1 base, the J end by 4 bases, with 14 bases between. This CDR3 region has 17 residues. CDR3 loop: CASSPRNRLYYNSPLHF. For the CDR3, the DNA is TGTGCCAGCTCACCACGGAACCGACTCTATTATAATTCACCCCTCCACTTT.

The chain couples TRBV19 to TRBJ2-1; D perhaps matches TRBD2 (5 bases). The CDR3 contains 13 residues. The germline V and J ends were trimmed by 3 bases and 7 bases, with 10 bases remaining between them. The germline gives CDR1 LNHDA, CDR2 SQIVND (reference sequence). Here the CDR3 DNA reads TGTGCCAGTAGTATCACTAGTCCGAATGAGCAGTTCTTC. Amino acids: CASSITSPNEQFF.

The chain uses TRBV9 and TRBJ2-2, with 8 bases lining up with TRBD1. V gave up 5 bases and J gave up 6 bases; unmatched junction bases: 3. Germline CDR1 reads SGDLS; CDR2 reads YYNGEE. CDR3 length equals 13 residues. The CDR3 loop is CASSLTGAGELFF. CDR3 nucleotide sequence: TGTGCCAGCAGTCTGACAGGGGCCGGGGAGCTGTTTTTT.

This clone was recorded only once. The CDR3 protein is CASALLGSDQPQHF. The CDR3 region has the DNA TGTGCCAGCGCCCTCTTAGGGTCAGATCAGCCCCAGCATTTT. The V and J genes are TRBV7-9 and TRBJ1-5; D not resolved. Germline V gene data show CDR1 as SEHNR and CDR2 as FQNEAQ (reference sequence). Deletions cut 8 bases from V and 5 bases from J, with 16 bases between. This CDR3 is 14 amino acids long. Together with reference TRBV7-9 and TRBJ1-5, the CDR3 gives the full variable domain: DTGVSQNPRHKITKRGQNVTFRCDPISEHNRLYWYRQTLGQGPEFLTYFQNEAQLEKSRLLSDRFSAERPKGSFSTLEIQRTEQGDSAMYLCASALLGSDQPQHFGDGTRLSIL.

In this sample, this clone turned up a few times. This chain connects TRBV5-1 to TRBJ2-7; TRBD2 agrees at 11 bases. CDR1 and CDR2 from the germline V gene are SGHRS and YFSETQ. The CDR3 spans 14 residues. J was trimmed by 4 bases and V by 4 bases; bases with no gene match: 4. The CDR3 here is CASSVTSGEYEQYF. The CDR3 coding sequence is TGCGCCAGCAGCGTGACTAGCGGGGAGTACGAGCAGTACTTC. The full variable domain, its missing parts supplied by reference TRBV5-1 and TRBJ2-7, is KAGVTQTPRYLIKTRGQQVTLSCSPISGHRSVSWYQQTPGQGLQFLFEYFSETQRNKGNFPGRFSGRQFSNSRSEMNVSTLELGDSALYLCASSVTSGEYEQYFGPGTRLTVT.

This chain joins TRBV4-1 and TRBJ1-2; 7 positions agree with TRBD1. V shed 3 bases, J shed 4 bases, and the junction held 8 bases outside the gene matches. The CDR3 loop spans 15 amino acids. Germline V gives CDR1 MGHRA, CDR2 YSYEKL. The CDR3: CASSQGPGQSYGYTF. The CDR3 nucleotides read TGCGCCAGCAGCCAGGGGCCGGGACAGTCCTATGGCTACACCTTC.

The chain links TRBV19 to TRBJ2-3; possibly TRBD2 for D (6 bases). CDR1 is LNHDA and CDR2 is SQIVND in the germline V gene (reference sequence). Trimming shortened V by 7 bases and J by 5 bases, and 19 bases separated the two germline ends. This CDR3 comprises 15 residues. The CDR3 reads CASTMGTPVGDTQYF. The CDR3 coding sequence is TGTGCCAGTACCATGGGGACTCCAGTAGGAGATACGCAGTATTTT.